One T cell receptor beta chain is described in this entry. What it binds is unknown. Clones were read by immunoSEQ multiplex PCR, and TCRdb kept only the in-frame ones, dropping some. The table shows 24,000 or so clones, with 69% occurring only once. Trimming removed 1 base at V and 1 base at J, with 9 bases between. CDR3 length: 15 residues. CDR1 and CDR2 (germline): SGHAT, FQNNGV. This sample was taken from a study of T cell clones after liver transplantation. Study-wide context: TCRbeta sequencing after a pre-transplant mixed lymphocyte reaction identified graft-donor-reactive clones, later tracked in post-transplant blood. Three of eight recipients were HCV-positive; others had non-autoimmune, non-viral indications.

Points from the study as a whole: These preliminary findings come from unstandardized post-transplant sampling times.

Specimen: CD4+ T cells from blood, collected before liver transplant. This rearrangement joins TRBV11-2 to TRBJ2-3, with D possibly being TRBD1 or TRBD2 (5 bases each). The TCR was taken from a human donor who received a liver transplant. The CDR3 coding sequence is TGTGCCAGCAGCTTAGTGGGGGATGGCACAGATACGCAGTATTTT. Protein: CASSLVGDGTDTQYF.